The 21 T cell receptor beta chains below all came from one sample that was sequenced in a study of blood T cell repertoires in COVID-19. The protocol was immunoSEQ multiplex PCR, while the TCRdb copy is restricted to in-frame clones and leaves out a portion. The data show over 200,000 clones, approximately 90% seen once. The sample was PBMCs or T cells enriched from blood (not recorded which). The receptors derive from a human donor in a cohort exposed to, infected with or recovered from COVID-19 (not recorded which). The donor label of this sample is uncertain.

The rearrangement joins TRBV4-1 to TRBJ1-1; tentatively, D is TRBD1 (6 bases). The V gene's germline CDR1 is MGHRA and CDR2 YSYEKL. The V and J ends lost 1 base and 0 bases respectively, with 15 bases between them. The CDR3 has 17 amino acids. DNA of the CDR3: TGCGCCAGCAGCCAAGCCCAATTAACAGGGATGAACACTGAAGCTTTCTTT. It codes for CASSQAQLTGMNTEAFF.

The CDR3 spells CASSNQGNQPQHF. The CDR3, as DNA: TGTGCCAGCAGTAATCAGGGTAATCAGCCCCAGCATTTT. V gene TRBV6-5 combines with J gene TRBJ1-5; D possibly corresponds to TRBD1 (5 bases). The germline gives CDR1 MNHEY, CDR2 SVGAGI. CDR3 length: 13 residues. V shed 5 bases and J shed 4 bases, with 9 bases lying between them.

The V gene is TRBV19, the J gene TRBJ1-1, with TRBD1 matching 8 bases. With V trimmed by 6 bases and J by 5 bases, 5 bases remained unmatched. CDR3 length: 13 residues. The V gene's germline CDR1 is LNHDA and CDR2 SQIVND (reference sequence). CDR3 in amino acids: CASRSQGATEAFF. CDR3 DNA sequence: TGTGCCAGTAGATCCCAGGGGGCGACTGAAGCTTTCTTT.

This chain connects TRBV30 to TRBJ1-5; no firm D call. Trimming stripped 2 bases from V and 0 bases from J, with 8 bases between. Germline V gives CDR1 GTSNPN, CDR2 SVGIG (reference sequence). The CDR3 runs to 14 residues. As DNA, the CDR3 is TGTGCCTGGAGTCAGGTCAGTAGCAATCAGCCCCAGCATTTT. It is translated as CAWSQVSSNQPQHF.

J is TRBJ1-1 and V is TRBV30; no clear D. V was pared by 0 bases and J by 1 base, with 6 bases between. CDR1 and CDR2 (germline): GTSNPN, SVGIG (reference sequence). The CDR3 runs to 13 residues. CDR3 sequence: CAWSVRRNTEAFF. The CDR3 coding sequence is TGTGCCTGGAGTGTACGGAGGAACACTGAAGCTTTCTTT.

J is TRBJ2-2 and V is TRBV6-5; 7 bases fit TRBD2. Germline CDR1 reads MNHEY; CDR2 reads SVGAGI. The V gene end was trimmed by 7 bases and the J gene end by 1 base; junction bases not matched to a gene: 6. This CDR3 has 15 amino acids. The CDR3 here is CASKGGVGNTGELFF. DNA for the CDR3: TGTGCCAGCAAGGGAGGGGTCGGGAACACCGGGGAGCTGTTTTTT.

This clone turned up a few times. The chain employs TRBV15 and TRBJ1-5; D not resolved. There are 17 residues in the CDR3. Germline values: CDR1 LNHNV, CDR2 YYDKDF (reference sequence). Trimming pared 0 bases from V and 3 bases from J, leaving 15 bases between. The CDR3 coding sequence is TGTGCCACCAGCAGAGATTCGGGGAGGACTTACAATCAGCCCCAGCATTTT. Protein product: CATSRDSGRTYNQPQHF.

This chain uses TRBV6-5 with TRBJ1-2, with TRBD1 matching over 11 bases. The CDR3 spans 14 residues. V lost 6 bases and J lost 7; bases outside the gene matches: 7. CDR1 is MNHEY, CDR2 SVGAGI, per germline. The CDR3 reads CASSLGQGASGYTF. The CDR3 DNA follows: TGTGCCAGCAGCCTTGGACAGGGGGCGAGTGGCTACACCTTC.

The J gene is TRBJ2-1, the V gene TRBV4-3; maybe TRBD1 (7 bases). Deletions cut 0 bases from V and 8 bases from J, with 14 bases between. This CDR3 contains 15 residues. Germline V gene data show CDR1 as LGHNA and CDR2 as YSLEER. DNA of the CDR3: TGCGCCAGCAGCCAAGACAGGGGGGCTGTTTATGAGCAGTTCTTC. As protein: CASSQDRGAVYEQFF.

The CDR3 reads CSVFPIPGDLREDGYTF. The CDR3 coding sequence is TGCAGCGTCTTCCCCATCCCGGGAGACCTTCGCGAAGATGGCTACACCTTC. This chain uses TRBV29-1 with TRBJ1-2; D not certain. V was clipped by 6 bases and J by 6 bases, with 29 bases between them. CDR1 and CDR2 from the germline V gene are SQVTM and ANQGSEA. The CDR3 contains 17 residues.

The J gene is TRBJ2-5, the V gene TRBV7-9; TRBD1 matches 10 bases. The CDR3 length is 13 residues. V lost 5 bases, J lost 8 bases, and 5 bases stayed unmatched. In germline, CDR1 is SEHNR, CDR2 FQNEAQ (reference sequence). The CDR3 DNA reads TGTGCCAGCAGCCAGGGACAGGGGATAACCCAGTACTTC. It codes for CASSQGQGITQYF.

CDR3 bases: TGTGCTAGTGGTTTAGGAGGAAATGAAGCTTTCTTT. Its protein product is CASGLGGNEAFF. The chain joins TRBV12-5 to TRBJ1-1; no clear D gene. The V end lost 3 bases, the J end lost 7 bases, and 9 bases lay between the germline ends. Looked up from germline, CDR1 is LGHNT and CDR2 is FRNRAP. CDR3 length: 12 residues.

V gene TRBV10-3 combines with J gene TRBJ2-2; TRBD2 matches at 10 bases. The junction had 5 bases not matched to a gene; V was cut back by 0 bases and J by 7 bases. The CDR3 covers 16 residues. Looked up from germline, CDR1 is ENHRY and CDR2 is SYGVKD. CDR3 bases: TGTGCCATCAGTGAGTCGACTAGCGGGCTGAACGGGGAGCTGTTTTTT. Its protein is CAISESTSGLNGELFF.

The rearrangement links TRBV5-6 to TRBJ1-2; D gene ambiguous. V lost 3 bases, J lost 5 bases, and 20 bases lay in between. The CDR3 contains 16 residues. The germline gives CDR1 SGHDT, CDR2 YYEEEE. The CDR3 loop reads CASSYDSDGVDYGYTF. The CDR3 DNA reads TGTGCCAGCAGCTATGACTCGGACGGGGTGGATTATGGCTACACCTTC.

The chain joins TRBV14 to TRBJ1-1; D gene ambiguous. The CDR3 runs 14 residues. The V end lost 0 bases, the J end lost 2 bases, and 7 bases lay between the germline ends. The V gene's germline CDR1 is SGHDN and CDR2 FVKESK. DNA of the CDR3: TGTGCCAGCAGCCAAGATCGGTCAAACACTGAAGCTTTCTTT. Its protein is CASSQDRSNTEAFF.

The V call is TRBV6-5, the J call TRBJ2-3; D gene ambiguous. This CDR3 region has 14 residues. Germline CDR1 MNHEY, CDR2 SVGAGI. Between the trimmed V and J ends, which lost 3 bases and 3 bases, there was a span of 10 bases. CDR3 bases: TGTGCCAGCAGTTATGGTCGGTTGACAGATACGCAGTATTTT. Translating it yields CASSYGRLTDTQYF.

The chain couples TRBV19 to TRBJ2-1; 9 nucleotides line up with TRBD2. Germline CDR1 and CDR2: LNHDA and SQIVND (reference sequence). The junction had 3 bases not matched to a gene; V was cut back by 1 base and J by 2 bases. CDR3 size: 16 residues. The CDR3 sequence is CASSIGASGAYNEQFF. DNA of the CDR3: TGTGCCAGTAGTATAGGGGCTAGCGGGGCCTACAATGAGCAGTTCTTC.

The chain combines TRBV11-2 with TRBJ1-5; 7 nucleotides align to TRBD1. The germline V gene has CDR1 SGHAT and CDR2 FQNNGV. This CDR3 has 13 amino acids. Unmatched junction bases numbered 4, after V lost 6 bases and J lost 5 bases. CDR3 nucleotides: TGTGCCAGCAGTTCCGACAGGGATCAGCCCCAGCATTTT. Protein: CASSSDRDQPQHF.

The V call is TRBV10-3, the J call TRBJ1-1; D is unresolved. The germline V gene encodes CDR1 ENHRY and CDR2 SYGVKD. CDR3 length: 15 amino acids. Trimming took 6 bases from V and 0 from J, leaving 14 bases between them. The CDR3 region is CAIRQAEALNTEAFF. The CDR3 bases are TGTGCCATCAGGCAGGCGGAGGCTTTGAACACTGAAGCTTTCTTT.

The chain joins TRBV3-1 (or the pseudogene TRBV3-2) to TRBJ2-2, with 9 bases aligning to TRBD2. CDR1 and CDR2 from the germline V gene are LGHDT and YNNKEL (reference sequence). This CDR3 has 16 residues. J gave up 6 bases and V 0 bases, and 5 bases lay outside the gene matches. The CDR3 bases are TGTGCCAGCAGCCAAGAGGGGGTAGCGGGGGCCGGGGAGCTGTTTTTT. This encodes CASSQEGVAGAGELFF.

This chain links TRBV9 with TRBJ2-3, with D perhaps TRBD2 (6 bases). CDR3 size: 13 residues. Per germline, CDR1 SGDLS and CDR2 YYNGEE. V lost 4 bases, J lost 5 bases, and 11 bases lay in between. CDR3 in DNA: TGTGCCAGCAGCCGCGGGGCCCAAGATACGCAGTATTTT. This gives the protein CASSRGAQDTQYF.